The T cell receptor (beta chain) under discussion was sequenced for a study of shared T cell receptors in the human thymus (dated by TCRdb to the early 2020s). With regard to the full study: The study examined how self-reactive, shared T-cell receptor alpha chains are generated in the human thymus.

From the cysteine through the phenylalanine, the CDR3 covers 17 amino acids. The CDR3 DNA has 51 bases and is translated from base 1. The germline V gene (reference sequence) supplies CDR1 SEHNR and CDR2 FQNEAQ. Libraries were built with the immunoSEQ multiplex PCR assay. Held by TCRdb, this immuneACCESS table contains in-frame sequences only and omits some clones. Under half of the omission traces to an unresolved V gene where checked; the cause of the rest is unknown. Across this sample there are roughly 410,000 clones, with roughly 94% seen only once. The biggest ten clones account for 0.015% to 0.02% of the sample. Worth noting for this clone: Its antigen is not yet known. No much larger clone exists at a distance of one base, and base qualities are not known.

The V and J segments used are TRBV7-9 and TRBJ2-5, with a tentative D gene TRBD2 over 6 matching bases. Judging by the DNA end, TRBJ2-7 fits better; the J call may be wrong. This sequence originates from a human donor. Input material: thymocytes. The CDR3 is CASSSSLWGDLSYEQYF. The DNA is TGTGCCAGCAGCTCATCCCTTTGGGGGGACTTATCCTACGAGCAGTACTTC.